These 26 T cell receptor beta chains originate from one sample sequenced in a study of T-cell reconstitution after alpha-beta-depleted transplantation in children. Preparation of the TCRbeta library used unique molecular identifiers. TCRdb itself ran the PCR reads through MiXCR, one entry per CDR3 protein. The data contain fewer than 750,000 distinct CDR3 sequences, more than 20% of them seen just once; the ten biggest clones take up about 35%. The specimen was PBMCs, collected before TCRalphabeta/CD19-depleted stem cell transplant. These receptors were collected from a boy under two years old with Wiskott-Aldrich syndrome, due to receive a stem cell transplant.

The chain joins TRBV30 to TRBJ2-3; D gene uncertain. Trimming stripped 3 bases from V and 0 bases from J, with 7 bases between. The CDR3 extends over 13 amino acids. Germline V gives CDR1 GTSNPN, CDR2 SVGIG (reference sequence). CDR3 in amino acids: CAWSMESTDTQYF. CDR3 DNA sequence: TGTGCCTGGAGCATGGAGAGCACAGATACGCAGTATTTT. Variable domain in full (rest from reference TRBV30 and TRBJ2-3): SQTIHQWPATLVQPVGSPLSLECTVEGTSNPNLYWYRQAAGRGLQLLFYSVGIGQISSEVPQNLSASRPQDRQFILSSKKLLLSDSGFYLCAWSMESTDTQYFGPGTRLTVL.

This clonotype was seen only a few times. This chain connects TRBV20-1 to TRBJ2-1, with 7 bases aligning to TRBD2. This CDR3 comprises 16 residues. Trimming cost V 0 bases and J 3 bases; bases outside gene matches: 8. Germline V lookup: CDR1 DFQATT, CDR2 SNEGSKA (reference sequence). The chain's CDR3 is CSARDGAGSSYNEQFF. As DNA, the CDR3 is TGCAGTGCTAGAGATGGAGCGGGGAGTAGCTACAATGAGCAGTTCTTC.

This clonotype came up a few times. The chain joins TRBV5-1 to TRBJ1-2; TRBD1 is a possible D gene (6 bases). V was clipped by 0 bases and J by 2 bases, with 11 bases between them. The CDR3 contains 15 residues. CDR1 and CDR2 from the germline V gene are SGHRS and YFSETQ. The CDR3 DNA reads as TGCGCCAGCAGCTTGGAAGGGGGGCCGAACTATGGCTACACCTTC. It specifies CASSLEGGPNYGYTF.

This chain uses TRBV19 with TRBJ1-2; possibly TRBD1 for D (5 bases). CDR1 is LNHDA, CDR2 SQIVND, per germline (reference sequence). V was pared by 5 bases and J by 4 bases, with 11 bases between. This CDR3 region has 13 residues. The CDR3 nucleotides are TGTGCCAGTAGTCCCTTACAGGCCTATGGCTACACCTTC. It codes for CASSPLQAYGYTF.

The rearrangement links TRBV20-1 to TRBJ2-3, with 7 positions matching TRBD2. The CDR3 runs 17 residues. Trimming removed 1 base from V and 2 bases from J; junction bases left unmatched: 12. Germline lookup yields CDR1 DFQATT and CDR2 SNEGSKA (reference sequence). CDR3 protein: CSARAEGSGWSTDTQYF. The DNA of the CDR3 is TGCAGTGCTAGAGCTGAGGGTAGCGGGTGGTCCACAGATACGCAGTATTTT.

Of note for this clonotype: A much larger clone lies one base from this, so it may be a read error. The chain combines TRBV12-3 or TRBV12-4 with TRBJ2-1; D might be TRBD2 (6 bases). V was clipped by 3 bases and J by 11 bases, with 17 bases between them. CDR3 length: 14 amino acids. CDR3 region: CASSFVGSRDQQFF. As DNA, the CDR3 is TGTGCCAGCAGTTTTGTCGGGAGTAGGGATCAGCAGTTCTTC.

A single count supports this clonotype. The chain links TRBV4-1 to TRBJ1-4; D remains unclear. The germline V and J ends were trimmed by 4 bases and 2 bases, with 14 bases remaining between them. Per germline, CDR1 MGHRA and CDR2 YSYEKL. The CDR3 runs 16 residues. CDR3 coding DNA: TGCGCCAGCAGCCTGCAACACGGGATGACTAATGAAAAACTGTTTTTT. Translated: CASSLQHGMTNEKLFF.

This rearrangement joins TRBV10-3 to TRBJ2-3; 9 nucleotides align to TRBD2. Germline V CDR1 and CDR2: ENHRY, SYGVKD. The CDR3 extends over 15 amino acids. V shed 5 bases and J 8 bases; nucleotides not matched to a gene: 11. The DNA of the CDR3 is TGTGCCATCAGTAACTGGGAGCGGGAGGTGTCTACGCAGTATTTT. Translating gives CAISNWEREVSTQYF.

A few counts support this clonotype. J is TRBJ2-1 and V is TRBV4-1; D perhaps matches TRBD2 (5 bases). The CDR3 has 15 amino acids. V lost 1 base and J 5 bases, leaving 12 bases between the germline ends. Germline V CDR1 and CDR2: MGHRA, YSYEKL. DNA of the CDR3: TGCGCCAGCAGCCAAGCATCGCGGGTGAACAATGAGCAGTTCTTC. Translated: CASSQASRVNNEQFF.

The sample holds one count of this clonotype. The chain uses TRBV12-3 or TRBV12-4 and TRBJ2-3, with TRBD2 identical over 7 bases. The CDR3 consists of 15 residues. V lost 2 bases, J lost 0 bases, and 2 bases stayed unmatched. DNA of the CDR3: TGTGCCAGCAGTTTAAGCGGGGTCAGCACAGATACGCAGTATTTT. Translated: CASSLSGVSTDTQYF.

The V and J genes are TRBV7-2 and TRBJ2-3; 12 nucleotides agree with TRBD2. J gave up 4 bases and V 4 bases, and 6 bases lay outside the gene matches. CDR1 SGHTA and CDR2 FQGNSA come from the germline V gene. This CDR3 spans 16 amino acids. CDR3 region: CASSSGLAGMSDTQYF. As DNA, the CDR3 is TGTGCCAGCAGCTCCGGACTAGCGGGAATGTCAGATACGCAGTATTTT. The whole variable domain, filled in from reference TRBV7-2 and TRBJ2-3, reads GAGVSQSPSNKVTEKGKDVELRCDPISGHTALYWYRQSLGQGLEFLIYFQGNSAPDKSGLPSDRFSAERTGGSVSTLTIQRTQQEDSAVYLCASSSGLAGMSDTQYFGPGTRLTVL.

The rearrangement links TRBV15 to TRBJ2-7; D may match TRBD1 or TRBD2 (5 bases each). This CDR3 has 15 amino acids. Trimming removed 5 bases at V and 3 bases at J, with 17 bases between. Germline CDR1 and CDR2: LNHNV and YYDKDF (reference sequence). The DNA for the CDR3 is TGTGCCACCAGCGAATTACCGGGACCAAACTACGAGCAGTACTTC. As protein: CATSELPGPNYEQYF.

The chain carries TRBV20-1 and TRBJ1-1; D ambiguous. This CDR3 contains 11 residues. Germline V gene lookup returns CDR1 DFQATT and CDR2 SNEGSKA (reference sequence). V shed 5 bases and J shed 1 base, with 5 bases lying between them. The CDR3 spells CSAGGNTEAFF. As DNA, the CDR3 is TGCAGTGCTGGCGGGAACACTGAAGCTTTCTTT.

The CDR3 spells CASSLGGDRGRKNIQYF. CDR3 DNA sequence: TGTGCCAGCAGTTTAGGGGGCGACAGGGGGCGCAAAAACATTCAGTACTTC. This chain uses TRBV28 with TRBJ2-4; TRBD1 matches 10 bases. The CDR3 has 17 residues. Trimming cost V 2 bases and J 3 bases; bases outside gene matches: 7. Germline lookup yields CDR1 MDHEN and CDR2 SYDVKM.

This clonotype has just a few counts. The CDR3 nucleotides read TGCGCCAGCAGCCAACCTAAAATGGGCAAGTGGGAGCAGTTCTTC. Translating gives CASSQPKMGKWEQFF. V usage is TRBV4-1 and J usage is TRBJ2-1; no firm D call. Per the germline V gene, CDR1 is MGHRA and CDR2 is YSYEKL. The germline V and J ends were trimmed by 2 bases and 10 bases, with 18 bases remaining between them. The CDR3 extends over 15 amino acids.

This clonotype was detected a few times. J is TRBJ1-1 and V is TRBV5-1, with no clear D. The CDR3 totals 17 residues. Deletions cut 4 bases from V and 0 bases from J, with 19 bases between. CDR1 is SGHRS, CDR2 YFSETQ, per germline. The CDR3 loop reads CASSLDPYGLMNTEAFF. CDR3 DNA sequence: TGCGCCAGCAGCCTCGACCCATATGGGCTTATGAACACTGAAGCTTTCTTT.

The CDR3 sequence is CASSYTSGRAGEQYF. The CDR3 coding sequence is TGTGCCAGCAGTTATACTAGCGGGAGGGCCGGGGAGCAGTACTTC. The chain employs TRBV12-3 or TRBV12-4 and TRBJ2-7, with TRBD2 matching 13 bases. The CDR3 totals 15 residues. J gave up 7 bases and V 4 bases, and 7 bases lay outside the gene matches.

In this sample, this clonotype turned up once. This chain connects TRBV6-6 to TRBJ1-1, with a weak D call TRBD1 (6 bases). Germline lookup yields CDR1 MNHNY and CDR2 SVGAGI (reference sequence). Trimming pared 7 bases from V and 6 bases from J, leaving 12 bases between. The CDR3 spans 12 residues. The CDR3 DNA is TGTGCCAGCACCCCAGGGGCGGCTGAAGCTTTCTTT. It yields the protein CASTPGAAEAFF.

This clonotype turned up a few times. V and J are TRBV27 and TRBJ2-5, with D perhaps matching TRBD1 or TRBD2 (5 bases each). The ends were cut back, 0 bases at V and 2 bases at J, with 16 bases in the middle. In germline, CDR1 is MNHEY, CDR2 SMNVEV (reference sequence). The CDR3 is made up of 17 amino acids. CDR3 protein: CASSLSGVRVDQETQYF. DNA for the CDR3: TGTGCCAGCAGTTTATCGGGGGTGAGGGTCGATCAAGAGACCCAGTACTTC.

The V call is TRBV6-6, the J call TRBJ1-2; no clear D. CDR1 MNHNY and CDR2 SVGAGI come from the germline V gene (reference sequence). Trimming removed 5 bases at V and 8 bases at J, with 15 bases between. The CDR3 has 13 residues. Written as DNA, the CDR3 is TGTGCCAGCAGTCAACGACTACTCTCCGGCTACACCTTC. Encoded protein: CASSQRLLSGYTF.

The gene calls are TRBV7-8 and TRBJ2-5; TRBD2 aligns across 13 bases. V shed 2 bases and J 4 bases; nucleotides not matched to a gene: 7. The V gene's germline CDR1 is SGHVS and CDR2 FQNEAQ. This CDR3 comprises 17 residues. The CDR3 loop reads CASSLRTSGSWRETQYF. The DNA of the CDR3 is TGTGCCAGCAGCTTAAGGACTAGCGGGAGTTGGCGAGAGACCCAGTACTTC.

V usage is TRBV20-1 and J usage is TRBJ2-5; tentatively, D is TRBD2 (5 bases). The germline V and J ends were trimmed by 8 bases and 4 bases, with 17 bases remaining between them. The CDR3 extends over 13 amino acids. Germline V gene data show CDR1 as DFQATT and CDR2 as SNEGSKA (reference sequence). This CDR3 is CSPKVPGTETQYF. CDR3 bases: TGCAGTCCCAAAGTGCCGGGAACAGAGACCCAGTACTTC.

This clonotype has just a few counts. J is TRBJ2-7 and V is TRBV24-1; 11 bases line up with TRBD1. CDR1 is KGHDR and CDR2 is SFDVKD in the germline V gene. The CDR3 is 16 amino acids. J was trimmed by 1 base and V by 3 bases; bases with no gene match: 4. CDR3 DNA sequence: TGTGCCACCAGTGATCCGGACAGGGGGCCTTCCTACGAGCAGTACTTC. Translated: CATSDPDRGPSYEQYF.

This chain uses TRBV20-1 with TRBJ2-7; 7 nucleotides line up with TRBD2. This CDR3 contains 13 residues. Germline-derived CDR1 and CDR2 are DFQATT and SNEGSKA (reference sequence). The CDR3, as DNA: TGCAGCGTAAGGGCTAGCGGCCCCTACGAGCAGTACTTC. Encoded protein: CSVRASGPYEQYF.

About this clonotype itself: Sequence at one end of the junction differs from germline and may be a read error. The CDR3 reads CSVGGFSEQGNYGYIF. CDR3 bases: TGCAGCGTGGGCGGGTTCAGTGAACAGGGAAACTATGGCTACATCTTC. The chain carries TRBV29-1 and TRBJ1-2, with a weak D call TRBD1 (6 bases). The CDR3 length is 16 residues. CDR1 SQVTM and CDR2 ANQGSEA come from the germline V gene.

The rearrangement uses TRBV4-1 and TRBJ2-1; 9 bases fit TRBD2. The germline gives CDR1 MGHRA, CDR2 YSYEKL. The CDR3 has 17 residues. V lost 0 bases and J lost 7; bases outside the gene matches: 10. The chain's CDR3 is CASSQDPAGGPINEQFF. The CDR3, as DNA: TGCGCCAGCAGCCAAGATCCGGCGGGAGGGCCGATAAATGAGCAGTTCTTC.